The 5 T cell receptor beta chains below all came from one sample that was sequenced in a study of T-cell memory formation after mild COVID-19. TCRdb processed the 5' RACE reads anew with MiXCR; each CDR3 protein has one entry. The top ten hold approximately 14% of the sample, which has 150,000 or so distinct CDR3 sequences, 14% seen once. The sequenced sample was PBMCs or a T cell subset sorted from them (not recorded which). The source is an adult woman who had mild COVID-19 (a few samples of this study predate the infection). Cell type and time point are not known.

The chain carries TRBV5-1 and TRBJ2-1; D might be TRBD2 (6 bases). Trimming removed 6 bases at V and 4 bases at J, with 8 bases between. CDR3 length: 12 residues. CDR1 is SGHRS, CDR2 YFSETQ, per germline. The chain's CDR3 is CASTEGYNEQFF. The CDR3 DNA reads TGCGCCAGCACGGAGGGATACAATGAGCAGTTCTTC. Filled out from reference TRBV5-1 and TRBJ2-1, the complete variable domain reads KAGVTQTPRYLIKTRGQQVTLSCSPISGHRSVSWYQQTPGQGLQFLFEYFSETQRNKGNFPGRFSGRQFSNSRSEMNVSTLELGDSALYLCASTEGYNEQFFGPGTRLTVL.

The V gene is TRBV15, the J gene TRBJ1-3; 8 bases align to TRBD1. From germline, CDR1 is LNHNV and CDR2 YYDKDF (reference sequence). The ends lost 1 base at V and 2 bases at J; junction bases unmatched: 1. The CDR3 consists of 15 residues. As DNA, the CDR3 is TGTGCCACCAGCAGAGCGACAGGGGCTGGAAACACCATATATTTT. Residues: CATSRATGAGNTIYF.

V gene TRBV5-5 combines with J gene TRBJ1-5; TRBD1 might be the D (5 bases). CDR1 is SGHKS and CDR2 is YYEKEE in the germline V gene (reference sequence). Trimming took off 2 bases at V and 6 bases at J, with 15 bases between the two ends. The CDR3 runs 15 residues. In DNA form, the CDR3 reads TGTGCCAGCAGCTTTCTTTTAGGTGGGGGTCAGCCCCAGCATTTT. Protein product: CASSFLLGGGQPQHF.

The rearrangement uses TRBV12-3 or TRBV12-4 and TRBJ1-2; 11 bases agree with TRBD1. The CDR3 runs 16 residues. V shed 5 bases and J 4 bases; nucleotides not matched to a gene: 9. The CDR3 sequence: CASSGQGADRGYGYTF. The DNA of the CDR3 is TGTGCCAGCAGTGGACAGGGGGCCGATCGTGGCTATGGCTACACCTTC.

This sequence joins TRBV20-1 and TRBJ2-7, with a tentative D call TRBD2 (6 bases). The ends were cut back, 4 bases at V and 4 bases at J, with 14 bases in the middle. Germline-derived CDR1 and CDR2 are DFQATT and SNEGSKA (reference sequence). The CDR3 has 13 residues. The CDR3 DNA reads as TGCAGTGCTACGAGAGGGACTGAGTACGAGCAGTACTTC. Translated: CSATRGTEYEQYF.